The clone carrying this T cell receptor (beta chain) was seen at least ten times. Researchers prepared the TCRbeta library using unique molecular identifiers, the study reports. Each CDR3 protein is one row after TCRdb ran MiXCR on the PCR reads. Here the sample spans some 240,000 distinct CDR3 sequences, around 9.7% being singletons. The entry originates in a study of T-cell reconstitution after alpha-beta-depleted transplantation in children. CDR1 SGHKS and CDR2 YYEKEE come from the germline V gene (reference sequence). This CDR3 comprises 14 residues. V shed 1 base and J shed 6 bases, with 12 bases lying between them.

This chain connects TRBV5-5 to TRBJ2-3; D is perhaps TRBD2 (6 bases). This specimen consisted of PBMCs from the stem cell graft donor, obtained from the stem cell graft. The source is a human donor who donated a stem cell graft to a child with SCID. CDR3: CASSLRGIEDTQYF. CDR3 nucleotide sequence: TGTGCCAGCAGCTTGCGGGGGATTGAGGATACGCAGTATTTT.